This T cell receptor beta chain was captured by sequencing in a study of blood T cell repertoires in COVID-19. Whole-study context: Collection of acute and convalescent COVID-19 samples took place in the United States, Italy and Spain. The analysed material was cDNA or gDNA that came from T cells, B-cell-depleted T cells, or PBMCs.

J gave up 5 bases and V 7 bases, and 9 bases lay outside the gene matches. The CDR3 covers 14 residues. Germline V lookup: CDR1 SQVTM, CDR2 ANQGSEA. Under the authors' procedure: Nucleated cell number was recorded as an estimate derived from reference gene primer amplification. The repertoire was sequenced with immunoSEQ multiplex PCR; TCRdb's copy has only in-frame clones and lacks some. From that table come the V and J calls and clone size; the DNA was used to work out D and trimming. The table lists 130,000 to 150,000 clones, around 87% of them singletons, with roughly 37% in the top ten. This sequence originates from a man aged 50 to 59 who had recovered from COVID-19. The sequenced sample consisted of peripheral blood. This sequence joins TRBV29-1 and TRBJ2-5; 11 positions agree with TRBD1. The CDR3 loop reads CSGRNRDRGETQYF. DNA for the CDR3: TGCAGCGGCCGAAACCGGGACAGGGGGGAGACCCAGTACTTC.